This T cell receptor (beta chain) emerged from a study of control samples from healthy donors and cancer patients. Germline loops: CDR1 KGHSH, CDR2 LQKENI. V shed 5 bases and J 3 bases; nucleotides not matched to a gene: 3. This CDR3 comprises 15 residues. The table came from immunoSEQ multiplex PCR; TCRdb's copy has only in-frame clones and leaves some out. The top ten hold around 1.3% of the sample, which has under 65,000 clones, just over 90% seen once. The V and J genes are TRBV18 and TRBJ2-2; 10 nucleotides line up with TRBD1. The sequencing sample was made of PBMCs. The origin of this receptor is a woman between 50 and 59 years old with colorectal cancer. The CDR3 reads CASSLGQGYTGELFF. The CDR3 nucleotides read TGTGCCAGCTCATTGGGACAGGGGTACACCGGGGAGCTGTTTTTT.